A selection of T cell receptor beta chains follows, all from one sample in a study of blood T cell repertoires in COVID-19. Method: immunoSEQ multiplex PCR; TCRdb's copy keeps in-frame clones and lacks some. The table shows some 48,000 clones, with about 86% occurring only once. The sequencing sample was made of peripheral blood. These receptors originate from a human donor in a cohort sampled during active COVID-19. CDR3s include the opening cysteine and the closing phenylalanine or tryptophan. Each record gives: CDR3 length, D gene, J gene, V gene, clone size, CDR3 protein, CDR3 DNA. A D gene is named only where the DNA matches it firmly. Clone size is not always given. Where it is, it says once, few, many or a class for expanded clones.

15 | TRBD1 | TRBJ2-2 | TRBV5-1 | few | CASSPGQGMSGELFF | TGCGCCAGCAGCCCAGGACAGGGGATGTCCGGGGAGCTGTTTTTT
12 | . | TRBJ2-1 | TRBV10-1 | . | CASSSGYNEQFF | TGCGCCAGCAGTTCAGGGTACAATGAGCAGTTCTTC
17 | TRBD1 | TRBJ2-1 | TRBV4-1 | once | CASSQDRGQGLHNEQFF | TGCGCCAGCAGCCAAGATAGGGGACAGGGGCTTCACAATGAGCAGTTCTTC
16 | TRBD1 | TRBJ1-4 | TRBV4-2 | . | CASSQGPGTANEKLFF | TGTGCCAGCAGCCAGGGACCCGGGACAGCTAATGAAAAACTGTTTTTT
16 | TRBD1 | TRBJ1-2 | TRBV4-1 | . | CASSQAYPGQGYGYTF | TGCGCCAGCAGCCAAGCCTACCCGGGACAGGGGTATGGCTACACCTTC
16 | TRBD1 | TRBJ1-5 | TRBV19 | . | CASSIGDRGINQPQHF | TGTGCCAGTAGTATCGGGGACAGGGGGATCAATCAGCCCCAGCATTTT
14 | . | TRBJ1-1 | TRBV5-1 | . | CASSLAGGDTEAFF | TGCGCCAGCAGCTTGGCCGGGGGAGACACTGAAGCTTTCTTT
13 | . | TRBJ2-7 | TRBV6-2/TRBV6-3 | few | CASSDAGRSEQYF | TGTGCCAGCAGTGACGCGGGTCGCTCCGAACAGTACTTC
17 | TRBD1 | TRBJ1-4 | TRBV10-3 | . | CAIRPSTGTGANEKLFF | TGTGCCATCAGGCCTTCGACAGGGACTGGAGCTAATGAAAAACTGTTTTTT
19 | . | TRBJ2-2 | TRBV3-1/TRBV3-2 | . | CASSQDWERGLLRVGELFF | TGTGCCAGCAGCCAAGATTGGGAACGTGGACTATTGAGGGTCGGGGAGCTGTTTTTT
13 | . | TRBJ1-1 | TRBV12-5 | . | CASGRWGGTEAFF | TGTGCTAGTGGCCGTTGGGGGGGGACTGAAGCTTTCTTT
15 | TRBD2 | TRBJ2-5 | TRBV24-1 | . | CATSGFLAGEETQYF | TGTGCCACCAGCGGCTTCCTAGCGGGGGAGGAGACCCAGTACTTC
16 | . | TRBJ1-5 | TRBV10-3 | . | CAISESLQGNNQPQHF | TGTGCCATCAGTGAGTCGCTTCAGGGTAACAATCAGCCCCAGCATTTT
16 | . | TRBJ1-6 | TRBV18 | . | CASSPRHDPNNSPLHF | TGTGCCAGCTCACCAAGACACGACCCTAATAATTCACCCCTCCACTTT
18 | TRBD1 | TRBJ1-1 | TRBV10-2 | . | CASSEGQGRNPMNTEAFF | TGCGCCAGCAGTGAGGGACAGGGGCGTAATCCAATGAACACTGAAGCTTTCTTT
19 | TRBD2 | TRBJ2-1 | TRBV6-1 | . | CASSARTSGGGLLFNEQFF | TGTGCCAGCAGTGCCCGGACTAGCGGGGGGGGGCTGTTGTTCAATGAGCAGTTCTTC
13 | . | TRBJ1-2 | TRBV29-1 | few | CSARQDENYGYTF | TGCAGCGCGCGACAAGACGAGAACTATGGCTACACCTTC
17 | . | TRBJ2-1 | TRBV6-1 | . | CASSEAGGAPPYNEQFF | TGTGCCAGCAGTGAAGCGGGGGGGGCCCCCCCATACAATGAGCAGTTCTTC
15 | TRBD1 | TRBJ2-1 | TRBV20-1 | . | CSASSGQGYVGEQFF | TGCAGTGCTAGTTCGGGACAGGGATATGTGGGTGAGCAGTTCTTC
15 | TRBD2 | TRBJ2-3 | TRBV18 | . | CASSTGLAGEKAQYF | TGTGCCAGCTCAACGGGACTAGCGGGGGAGAAGGCGCAGTATTTT
17 | . | TRBJ1-5 | TRBV5-6 | . | CASTSLTQGRTNQPQHF | TGTGCCAGCACCTCCTTAACACAGGGCCGCACCAATCAGCCCCAGCATTTT
14 | . | TRBJ2-3 | TRBV14 | . | CASSSQVTTDTQYF | TGTGCCAGCAGCTCACAGGTGACCACAGATACGCAGTATTTT
13 | . | TRBJ1-4 | TRBV6-5 | . | CASSNLANEKLFF | TGTGCCAGCAGCAATTTAGCTAATGAAAAACTGTTTTTT
16 | . | TRBJ1-2 | TRBV7-6 | . | CASSFPRGGVDYGYTF | TGTGCCAGCAGCTTCCCAAGGGGGGGGGTGGACTATGGCTACACCTTC
15 | TRBD2 | TRBJ2-7 | TRBV7-9 | few | CASSSYGTSGYEQYF | TGTGCCAGCAGCTCCTACGGGACTAGCGGGTACGAGCAGTACTTC
16 | TRBD2 | TRBJ2-1 | TRBV3-1/TRBV3-2 | . | CASGGAGELTIHEQFF | TGTGCCAGTGGCGGGGCGGGGGAGCTTACAATTCATGAGCAGTTCTTC
14 | . | TRBJ1-1 | TRBV3-1/TRBV3-2 | . | CASSQDSVNTEAFF | TGTGCCAGCAGCCAAGATAGCGTGAACACTGAAGCTTTCTTT